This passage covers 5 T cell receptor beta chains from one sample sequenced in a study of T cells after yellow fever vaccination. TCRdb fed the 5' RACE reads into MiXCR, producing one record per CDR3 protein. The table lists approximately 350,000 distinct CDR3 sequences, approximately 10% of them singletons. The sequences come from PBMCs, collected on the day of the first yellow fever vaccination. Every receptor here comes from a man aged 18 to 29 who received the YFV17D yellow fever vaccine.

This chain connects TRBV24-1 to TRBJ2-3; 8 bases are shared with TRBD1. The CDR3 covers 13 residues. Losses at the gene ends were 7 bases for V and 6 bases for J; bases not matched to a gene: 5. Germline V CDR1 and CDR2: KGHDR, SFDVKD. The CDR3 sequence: CATSLTGGDTQYF. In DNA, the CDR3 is TGTGCCACCAGCCTTACAGGGGGTGATACGCAGTATTTT.

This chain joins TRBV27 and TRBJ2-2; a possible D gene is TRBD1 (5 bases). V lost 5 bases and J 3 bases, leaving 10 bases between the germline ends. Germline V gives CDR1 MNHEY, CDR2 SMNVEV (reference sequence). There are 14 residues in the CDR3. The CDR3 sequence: CASSRAGYTGELFF. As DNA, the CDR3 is TGTGCCAGCAGTCGAGCAGGGTACACCGGGGAGCTGTTTTTT.

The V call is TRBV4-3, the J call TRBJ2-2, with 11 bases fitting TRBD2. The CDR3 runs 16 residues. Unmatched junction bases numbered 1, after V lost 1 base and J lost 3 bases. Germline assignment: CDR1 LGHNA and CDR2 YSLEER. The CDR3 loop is CASSQVAGGDTGELFF. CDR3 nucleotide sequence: TGCGCCAGCAGCCAAGTAGCGGGGGGGGACACCGGGGAGCTGTTTTTT.

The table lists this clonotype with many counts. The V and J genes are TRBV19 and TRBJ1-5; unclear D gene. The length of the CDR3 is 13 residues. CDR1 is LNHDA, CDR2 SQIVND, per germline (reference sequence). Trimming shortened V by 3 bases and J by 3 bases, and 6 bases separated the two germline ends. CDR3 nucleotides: TGTGCCAGTAGTATCGGAAACAATCAGCCCCAGCATTTT. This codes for CASSIGNNQPQHF.

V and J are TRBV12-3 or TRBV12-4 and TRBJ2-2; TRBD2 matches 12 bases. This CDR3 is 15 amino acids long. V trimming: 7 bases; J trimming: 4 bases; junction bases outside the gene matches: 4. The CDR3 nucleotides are TGTGCCAGCACCACTAGCGGGGGGACCACCGGGGAGCTGTTTTTT. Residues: CASTTSGGTTGELFF.